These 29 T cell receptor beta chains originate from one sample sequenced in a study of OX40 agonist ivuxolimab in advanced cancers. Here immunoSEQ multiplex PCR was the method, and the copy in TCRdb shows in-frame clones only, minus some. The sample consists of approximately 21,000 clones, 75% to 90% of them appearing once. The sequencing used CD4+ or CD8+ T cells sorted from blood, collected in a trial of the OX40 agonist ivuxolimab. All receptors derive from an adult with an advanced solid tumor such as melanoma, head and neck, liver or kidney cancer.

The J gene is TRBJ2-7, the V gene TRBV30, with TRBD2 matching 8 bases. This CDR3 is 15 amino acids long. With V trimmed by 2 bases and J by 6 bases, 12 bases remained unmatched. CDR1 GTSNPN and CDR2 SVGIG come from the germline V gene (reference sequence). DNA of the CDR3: TGTGCCTGGAGTCCCCGGGGTAGCGGGGTGTTCGAGCAGTACTTC. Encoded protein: CAWSPRGSGVFEQYF.

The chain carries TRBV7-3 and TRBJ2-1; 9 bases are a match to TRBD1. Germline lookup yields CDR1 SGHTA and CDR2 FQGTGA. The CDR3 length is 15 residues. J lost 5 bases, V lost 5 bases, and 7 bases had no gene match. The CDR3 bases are TGTGCCAGCAGCGCACCGGGACAGGGCCACAATGAGCAGTTCTTC. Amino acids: CASSAPGQGHNEQFF.

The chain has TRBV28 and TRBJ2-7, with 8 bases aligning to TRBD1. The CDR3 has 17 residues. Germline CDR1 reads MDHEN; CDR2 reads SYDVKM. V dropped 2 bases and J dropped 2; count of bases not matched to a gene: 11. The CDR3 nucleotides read TGTGCCAGCAGTTTAGAGCAGGGACAGGTGGCCCCCTACGAGCAGTACTTC. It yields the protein CASSLEQGQVAPYEQYF.

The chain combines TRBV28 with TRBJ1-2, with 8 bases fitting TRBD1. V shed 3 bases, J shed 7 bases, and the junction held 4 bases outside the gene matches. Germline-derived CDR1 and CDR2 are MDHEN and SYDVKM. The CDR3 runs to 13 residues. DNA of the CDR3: TGTGCCAGCAGTTTCGGGACAGGTGTTGGCTACACCTTC. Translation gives CASSFGTGVGYTF.

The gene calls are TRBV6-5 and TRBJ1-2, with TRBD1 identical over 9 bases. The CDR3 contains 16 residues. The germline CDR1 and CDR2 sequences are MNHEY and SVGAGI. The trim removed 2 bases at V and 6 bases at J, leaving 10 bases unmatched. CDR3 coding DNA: TGTGCCAGCAGTTACAACTTCCGGGGACAGGGTAATGGCTACACCTTC. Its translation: CASSYNFRGQGNGYTF.

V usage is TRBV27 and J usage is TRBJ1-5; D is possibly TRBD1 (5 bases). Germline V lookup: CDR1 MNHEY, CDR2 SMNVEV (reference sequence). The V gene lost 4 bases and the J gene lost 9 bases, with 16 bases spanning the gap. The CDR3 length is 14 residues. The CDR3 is CASSSGPKGRPQHF. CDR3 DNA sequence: TGTGCCAGCAGTTCGGGACCAAAGGGGAGGCCCCAGCATTTT.

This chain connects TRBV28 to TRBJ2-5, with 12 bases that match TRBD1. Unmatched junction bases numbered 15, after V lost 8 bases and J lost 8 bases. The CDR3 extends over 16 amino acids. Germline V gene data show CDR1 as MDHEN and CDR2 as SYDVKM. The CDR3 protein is CASAYPGTGGLETQYF. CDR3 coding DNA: TGTGCCAGCGCGTATCCCGGGACAGGGGGCCTGGAAACCCAGTACTTC.

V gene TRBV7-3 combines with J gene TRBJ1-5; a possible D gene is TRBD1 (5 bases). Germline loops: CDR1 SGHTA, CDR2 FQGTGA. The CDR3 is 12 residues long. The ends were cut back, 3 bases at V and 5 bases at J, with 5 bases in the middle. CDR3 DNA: TGTGCCAGCAGCTTGGGGGATCAGCCCCAGCATTTT. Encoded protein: CASSLGDQPQHF.

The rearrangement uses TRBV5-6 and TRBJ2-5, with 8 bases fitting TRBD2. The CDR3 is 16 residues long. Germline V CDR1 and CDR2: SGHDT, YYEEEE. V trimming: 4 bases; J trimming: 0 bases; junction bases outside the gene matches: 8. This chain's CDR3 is CASSPPGGAHQETQYF. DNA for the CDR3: TGTGCCAGCAGCCCGCCGGGAGGGGCACACCAAGAGACCCAGTACTTC.

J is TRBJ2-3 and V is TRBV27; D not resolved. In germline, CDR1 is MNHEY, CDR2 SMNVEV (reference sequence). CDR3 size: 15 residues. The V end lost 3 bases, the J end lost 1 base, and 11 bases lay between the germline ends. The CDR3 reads CASSFRVVGTDTQYF. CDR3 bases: TGTGCCAGCAGTTTCCGGGTTGTGGGCACAGATACGCAGTATTTT.

This chain's CDR3 is CASRGQGITEAFF. In nucleotides, the CDR3 is TGTGCCAGCAGGGGACAGGGAATCACTGAAGCTTTCTTT. The chain uses TRBV19 and TRBJ1-1, with TRBD1 matching over 9 bases. CDR1 and CDR2 (germline): LNHDA, SQIVND (reference sequence). The CDR3 totals 13 residues. V lost 9 bases, J lost 4 bases, and 6 bases stayed unmatched.

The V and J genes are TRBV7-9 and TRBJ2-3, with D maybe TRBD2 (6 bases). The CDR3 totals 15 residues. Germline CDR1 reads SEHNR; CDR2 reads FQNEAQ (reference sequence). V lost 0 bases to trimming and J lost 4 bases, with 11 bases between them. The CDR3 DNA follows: TGTGCCAGCAGCTTAGCTGGCAGGGACTCAGATACGCAGTATTTT. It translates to CASSLAGRDSDTQYF.

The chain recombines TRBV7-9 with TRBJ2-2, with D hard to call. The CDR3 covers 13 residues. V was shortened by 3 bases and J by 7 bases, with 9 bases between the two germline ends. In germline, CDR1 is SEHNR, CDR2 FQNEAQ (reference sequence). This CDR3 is CASSLSRNGELFF. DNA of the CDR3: TGTGCCAGCAGCTTGTCACGCAACGGGGAGCTGTTTTTT.

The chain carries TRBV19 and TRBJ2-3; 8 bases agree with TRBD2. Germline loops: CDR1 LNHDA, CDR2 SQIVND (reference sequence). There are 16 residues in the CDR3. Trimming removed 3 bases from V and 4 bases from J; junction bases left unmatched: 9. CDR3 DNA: TGTGCCAGTAGTATTTATAGCGGGACTAGACCAGATACGCAGTATTTT. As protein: CASSIYSGTRPDTQYF.

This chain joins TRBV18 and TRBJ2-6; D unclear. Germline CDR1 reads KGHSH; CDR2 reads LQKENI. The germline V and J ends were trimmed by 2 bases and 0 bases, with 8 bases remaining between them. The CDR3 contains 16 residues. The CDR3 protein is CASSPSSHSGANVLTF. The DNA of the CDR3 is TGTGCCAGCTCACCATCATCTCACTCTGGGGCCAACGTCCTGACTTTC.

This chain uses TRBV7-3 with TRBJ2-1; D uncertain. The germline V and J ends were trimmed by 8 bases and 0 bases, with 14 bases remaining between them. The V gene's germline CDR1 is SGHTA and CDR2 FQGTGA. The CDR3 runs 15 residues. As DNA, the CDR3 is TGTGCCAGCGCCCCGGAGTCGAGCTCCTACAATGAGCAGTTCTTC. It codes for CASAPESSSYNEQFF.

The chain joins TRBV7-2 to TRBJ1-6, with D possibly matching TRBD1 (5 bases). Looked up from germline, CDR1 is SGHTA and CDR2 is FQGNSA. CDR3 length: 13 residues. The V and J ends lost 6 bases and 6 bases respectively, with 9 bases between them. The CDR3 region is CASRRDLNSPLHF. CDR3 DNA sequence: TGTGCCAGCAGACGGGACCTTAATTCACCCCTCCACTTT.

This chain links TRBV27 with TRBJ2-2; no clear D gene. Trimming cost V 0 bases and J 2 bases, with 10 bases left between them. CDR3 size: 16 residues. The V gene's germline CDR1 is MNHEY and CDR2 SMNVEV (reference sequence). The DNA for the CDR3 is TGTGCCAGCAGTTTATCCGGCAGAAGCAACACCGGGGAGCTGTTTTTT. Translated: CASSLSGRSNTGELFF.

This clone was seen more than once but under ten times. Written as DNA, the CDR3 is TGTGCCATCAGGAGCCGGGATAGGACGGGCTACACCTTC. Residues: CAIRSRDRTGYTF. This chain joins TRBV10-3 and TRBJ1-2; D call uncertain. The germline CDR1 and CDR2 sequences are ENHRY and SYGVKD. The CDR3 extends over 13 amino acids. V lost 6 bases and J 8 bases, leaving 16 bases between the germline ends.

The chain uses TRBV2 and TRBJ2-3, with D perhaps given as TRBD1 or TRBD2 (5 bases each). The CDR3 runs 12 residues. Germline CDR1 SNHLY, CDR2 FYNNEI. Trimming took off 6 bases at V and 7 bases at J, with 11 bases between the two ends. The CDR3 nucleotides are TGTGCCAGCAGGGGGGAAGGTTATACGCAGTATTTT. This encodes CASRGEGYTQYF. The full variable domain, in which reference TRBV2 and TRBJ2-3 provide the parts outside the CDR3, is EPEVTQTPSHQVTQMGQEVILRCVPISNHLYFYWYRQILGQKVEFLVSFYNNEISEKSEIFDDQFSVERPDGSNFTLKIRSTKLEDSAMYFCASRGEGYTQYFGPGTRLTVL.

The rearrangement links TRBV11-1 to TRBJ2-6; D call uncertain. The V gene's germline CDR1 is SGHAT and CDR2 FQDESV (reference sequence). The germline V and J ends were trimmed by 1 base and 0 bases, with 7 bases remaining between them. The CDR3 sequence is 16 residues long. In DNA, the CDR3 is TGTGCCAGCAGCTTAGGGTTGAGCTCTGGGGCCAACGTCCTGACTTTC. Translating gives CASSLGLSSGANVLTF.

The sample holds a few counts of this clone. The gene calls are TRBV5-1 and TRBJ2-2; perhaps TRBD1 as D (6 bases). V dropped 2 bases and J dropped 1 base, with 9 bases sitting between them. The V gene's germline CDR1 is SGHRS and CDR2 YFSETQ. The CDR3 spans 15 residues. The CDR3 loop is CASSFLGQNTGELFF. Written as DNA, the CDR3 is TGCGCCAGCAGCTTCCTGGGACAGAACACCGGGGAGCTGTTTTTT.

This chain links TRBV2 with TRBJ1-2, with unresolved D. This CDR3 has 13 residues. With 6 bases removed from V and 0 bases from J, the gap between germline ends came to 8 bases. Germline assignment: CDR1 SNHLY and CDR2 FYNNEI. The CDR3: CASRSGSNYGYTF. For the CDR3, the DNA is TGTGCCAGCAGGTCCGGATCTAACTATGGCTACACCTTC.

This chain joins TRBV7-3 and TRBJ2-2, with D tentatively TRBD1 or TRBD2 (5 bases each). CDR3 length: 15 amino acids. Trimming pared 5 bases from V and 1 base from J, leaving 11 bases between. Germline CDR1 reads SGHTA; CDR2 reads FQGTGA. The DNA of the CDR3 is TGTGCCAGCAGCCAGGGACGGCGGAACACCGGGGAGCTGTTTTTT. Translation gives CASSQGRRNTGELFF.

CDR3 sequence reads: CASTIGGATEAFF. Here the CDR3 DNA reads TGTGCCAGCACTATAGGGGGGGCCACTGAAGCTTTCTTT. The chain carries TRBV11-1 and TRBJ1-1; a possible D gene is TRBD1 (6 bases). V gave up 7 bases and J gave up 4 bases, with 13 bases separating them. Germline V gene sequence: CDR1 SGHAT, CDR2 FQDESV (reference sequence). The CDR3 sequence is 13 residues long.

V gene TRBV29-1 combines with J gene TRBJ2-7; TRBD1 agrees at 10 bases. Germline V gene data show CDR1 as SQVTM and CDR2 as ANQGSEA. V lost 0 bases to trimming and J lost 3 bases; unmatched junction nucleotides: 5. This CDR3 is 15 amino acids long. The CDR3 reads CSVEEGDRGHYEQYF. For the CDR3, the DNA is TGCAGCGTTGAAGAGGGAGACAGGGGGCACTACGAGCAGTACTTC.

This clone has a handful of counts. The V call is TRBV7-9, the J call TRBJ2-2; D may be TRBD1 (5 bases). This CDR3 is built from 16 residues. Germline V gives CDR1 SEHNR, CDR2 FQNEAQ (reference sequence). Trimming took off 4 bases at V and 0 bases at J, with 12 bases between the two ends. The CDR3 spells CASSSTDSPNTGELFF. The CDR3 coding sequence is TGTGCCAGCAGCTCCACAGACAGCCCGAACACCGGGGAGCTGTTTTTT.

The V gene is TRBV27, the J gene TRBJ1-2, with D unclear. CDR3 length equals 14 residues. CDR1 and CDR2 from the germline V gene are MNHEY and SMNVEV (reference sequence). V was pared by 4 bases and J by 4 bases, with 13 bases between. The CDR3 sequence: CASSSLETGYGYTF. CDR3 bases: TGTGCCAGCAGTTCTCTCGAAACGGGCTATGGCTACACCTTC.

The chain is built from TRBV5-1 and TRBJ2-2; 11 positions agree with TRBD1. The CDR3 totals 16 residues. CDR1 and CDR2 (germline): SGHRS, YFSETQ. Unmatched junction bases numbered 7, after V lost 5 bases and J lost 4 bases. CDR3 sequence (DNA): TGCGCCAGCAGTATTTCCGGGACAGGGGGCACCGGGGAGCTGTTTTTT. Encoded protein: CASSISGTGGTGELFF.